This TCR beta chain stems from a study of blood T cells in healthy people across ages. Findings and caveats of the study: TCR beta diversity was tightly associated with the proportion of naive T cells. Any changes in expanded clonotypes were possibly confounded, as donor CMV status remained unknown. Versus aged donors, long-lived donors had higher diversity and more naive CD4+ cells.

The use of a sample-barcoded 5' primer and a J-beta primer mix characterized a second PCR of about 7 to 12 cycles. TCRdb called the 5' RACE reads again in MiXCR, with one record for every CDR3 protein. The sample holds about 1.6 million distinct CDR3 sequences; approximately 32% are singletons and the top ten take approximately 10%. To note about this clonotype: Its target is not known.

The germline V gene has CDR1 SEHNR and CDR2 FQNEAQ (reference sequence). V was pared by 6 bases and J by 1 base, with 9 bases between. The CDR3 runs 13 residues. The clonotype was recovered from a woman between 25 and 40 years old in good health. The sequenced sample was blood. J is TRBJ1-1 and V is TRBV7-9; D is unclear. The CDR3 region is CASSTISNTEAFF. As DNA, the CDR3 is TGTGCCAGCAGTACCATCTCGAACACTGAAGCTTTCTTT.